What follows are 20 T cell receptor beta chains derived from one specimen sequenced in a study of blood T cells in healthy people across ages (dated by TCRdb to the mid-2010s). Preparation of the library involved 5' RACE. Instrument on record: Illumina HiSeq 2500. A second PCR of roughly 7 to 11 cycles was run with a J-beta primer mix and a sample-barcoded 5' primer. TCRdb reprocessing: public reads trimmed at Q25 with fastp, clones called with MiXCR, in-frame beta chains kept. Rows with a matching CDR3 protein are joined into one entry that keeps the most common DNA and genes. This sample is represented by around 1,600,000 distinct CDR3 sequences; less than 45% of them were singletons. In total, the top ten clones hold 4% of the sample. Sample: blood. Receptor source: a young woman in good health.

The chain joins TRBV12-3 or TRBV12-4 to TRBJ1-2; 7 bases align to TRBD1. Trimming at V came to 6 bases and at J to 7 bases, leaving 8 bases not matched to a gene. The CDR3 runs to 13 residues. The CDR3 region has the DNA TGTGCCAGCAGACGGGAGGGGGCAGGTGGCTACACCTTC. This encodes CASRREGAGGYTF.

This rearrangement joins TRBV29-1 to TRBJ1-5, with TRBD1 matching over 8 bases. This CDR3 is built from 12 residues. After removal of 4 bases from V and 7 bases from J, the junction contained 3 bases not matched to a gene. Germline CDR1 reads SQVTM; CDR2 reads ANQGSEA. The CDR3 bases are TGCAGCGTTGGGACAGGGAGGCAGCCCCAGCATTTT. Protein: CSVGTGRQPQHF.

This clonotype has more than one count but fewer than ten. The chain links TRBV7-2 to TRBJ1-6, with 7 positions matching TRBD1. J was trimmed by 9 bases and V by 0 bases; bases with no gene match: 14. Germline V gives CDR1 SGHTA, CDR2 FQGNSA. The CDR3 has 18 residues. The CDR3 reads CASSLASTLQGGGSPLHF. The CDR3 DNA reads as TGTGCCAGCAGCTTAGCGTCAACACTTCAGGGGGGAGGTTCACCCCTCCACTTT.

This rearrangement joins TRBV6-1 to TRBJ2-1; 9 bases are a match to TRBD1. The CDR3 is made up of 14 amino acids. Losses at the gene ends were 5 bases for V and 6 bases for J; bases not matched to a gene: 5. Germline V gives CDR1 MNHNS, CDR2 SASEGT. The CDR3 DNA sequence: TGTGCCAGCAGTATCCTGGACAGGGGCAATGAGCAGTTCTTC. It yields the protein CASSILDRGNEQFF.

The gene calls are TRBV9 and TRBJ2-7; 9 nucleotides align to TRBD2. Losses at the gene ends were 0 bases for V and 7 bases for J; bases not matched to a gene: 14. The V gene's germline CDR1 is SGDLS and CDR2 YYNGEE. This CDR3 has 17 residues. The DNA for the CDR3 is TGTGCCAGCAGCGTAGATTTGAGGAGCGGGGGGTACAATGAGCAGTACTTC. As protein: CASSVDLRSGGYNEQYF.

This chain joins TRBV6-2 or TRBV6-3 and TRBJ2-5, with D perhaps matching TRBD1 or TRBD2 (5 bases each). The V end was cut by 6 bases, the J end by 5 bases, with 13 bases between. In germline, CDR1 is MNHEY, CDR2 SVGEGT. The CDR3 spans 13 residues. CDR3 coding DNA: TGTGCCAGCAGAGGGACGGCGAAGGAGACCCAGTACTTC. It is translated as CASRGTAKETQYF.

V usage is TRBV9 and J usage is TRBJ2-3; D unresolved. The V gene lost 3 bases and the J gene lost 9 bases, with 20 bases spanning the gap. There are 15 residues in the CDR3. CDR1 and CDR2 from the germline V gene are SGDLS and YYNGEE. The CDR3 loop reads CASSEGLDGRSTQYF. The CDR3 DNA sequence: TGTGCCAGCAGCGAGGGCCTAGATGGGCGGTCGACGCAGTATTTT.

This clonotype has more than one count but fewer than ten. The rearrangement uses TRBV29-1 and TRBJ2-1; D perhaps matches TRBD1 (6 bases). V was shortened by 6 bases and J by 9 bases, with 21 bases between the two germline ends. This CDR3 contains 14 residues. The V gene's germline CDR1 is SQVTM and CDR2 ANQGSEA. CDR3 nucleotide sequence: TGCAGCGTCCCCCGACAGGCACAGGGAGCTGAGCAGTTCTTC. It translates to CSVPRQAQGAEQFF.

The V gene is TRBV29-1, the J gene TRBJ1-1; D may be TRBD1 (6 bases). CDR1 is SQVTM, CDR2 ANQGSEA, per germline. The CDR3 has 14 amino acids. Deletions cut 6 bases from V and 0 bases from J, with 14 bases between. The CDR3 sequence: CSVNGQRMNTEAFF. The CDR3 DNA follows: TGCAGCGTAAACGGACAGAGGATGAACACTGAAGCTTTCTTT.

The chain links TRBV7-9 to TRBJ1-1; TRBD1 might be the D (5 bases). V was clipped by 1 base and J by 7 bases, with 10 bases between them. Germline V gene lookup returns CDR1 SEHNR and CDR2 FQNEAQ (reference sequence). The CDR3 has 13 residues. The CDR3 here is CASSLVLGDEAFF. CDR3 nucleotides: TGTGCCAGCAGCTTAGTGCTAGGGGATGAAGCTTTCTTT.

This clonotype was observed a few times. The V and J genes are TRBV6-5 and TRBJ2-7; 9 bases align to TRBD2. Germline V gene sequence: CDR1 MNHEY, CDR2 SVGAGI. J lost 7 bases, V lost 0 bases, and 7 bases had no gene match. CDR3 length: 15 residues. The CDR3 reads CASSYSAGGLIEQYF. The CDR3 DNA sequence: TGTGCCAGCAGTTACTCTGCGGGGGGGCTAATTGAGCAGTACTTC.

This clonotype was counted a few times. The gene calls are TRBV6-5 and TRBJ2-3; D might be TRBD2 (5 bases). The CDR3 loop spans 14 amino acids. Between the trimmed V and J ends, which lost 4 bases and 1 base, there was a span of 9 bases. Germline V gives CDR1 MNHEY, CDR2 SVGAGI. The CDR3 nucleotides are TGTGCCAGCAGTTCGGGGATGGGCACAGATACGCAGTATTTT. This gives the protein CASSSGMGTDTQYF.

This clonotype occurred a few times. The chain joins TRBV30 to TRBJ1-1; D uncertain. This CDR3 is built from 13 residues. CDR1 is GTSNPN, CDR2 SVGIG, per germline (reference sequence). Trimming took off 5 bases at V and 7 bases at J, with 17 bases between the two ends. This CDR3 is CAWALTGAIEAFF. Written as DNA, the CDR3 is TGTGCCTGGGCCCTAACGGGAGCCATTGAAGCTTTCTTT.

The J gene is TRBJ2-1, the V gene TRBV6-2 or TRBV6-3, with D maybe TRBD1 (6 bases). The V end was cut by 1 base, the J end by 8 bases, with 6 bases between. The germline CDR1 and CDR2 sequences are MNHEY and SVGEGT. The CDR3 extends over 12 amino acids. This chain's CDR3 is CASSYWGHEQFF. CDR3 DNA: TGTGCCAGCAGTTACTGGGGGCATGAGCAGTTCTTC.

This clonotype was seen more than once but under ten times. The J gene is TRBJ1-2, the V gene TRBV6-5; weak D call: TRBD1 (5 bases). This CDR3 spans 17 amino acids. V shed 3 bases and J shed 6 bases, with 23 bases lying between them. Germline values: CDR1 MNHEY, CDR2 SVGAGI. CDR3 in amino acids: CASSYSDPPGVVDGYTF. Written as DNA, the CDR3 is TGTGCCAGCAGTTATTCGGACCCCCCGGGGGTTGTCGATGGCTACACCTTC.

J is TRBJ1-1 and V is TRBV6-6, with D possibly being TRBD1 (5 bases). Germline V gene sequence: CDR1 MNHNY, CDR2 SVGAGI (reference sequence). Trimming cost V 4 bases and J 4 bases, with 19 bases left between them. The CDR3 runs 16 residues. CDR3 DNA sequence: TGTGCCAGCAGTTCGGCGGACAACCCGGGGGGCACTGAAGCTTTCTTT. This sequence encodes CASSSADNPGGTEAFF.

The genes are TRBV6-5 and TRBJ1-1; tentative D call: TRBD1 (5 bases). CDR1 and CDR2 from the germline V gene are MNHEY and SVGAGI. The CDR3 loop spans 15 amino acids. Trimming shortened V by 5 bases and J by 5 bases, and 18 bases separated the two germline ends. CDR3 loop: CASSPRGRGATEAFF. The CDR3 DNA sequence: TGTGCCAGCAGTCCCCGGGGTAGGGGTGCAACTGAAGCTTTCTTT.

This chain joins TRBV7-9 and TRBJ2-1; 7 bases are a match to TRBD2. Germline V gives CDR1 SEHNR, CDR2 FQNEAQ (reference sequence). The CDR3 sequence is 15 residues long. The trim removed 7 bases at V and 5 bases at J, leaving 11 bases unmatched. CDR3 protein: CASTTLGGSNNEQFF. DNA for the CDR3: TGTGCCAGCACTACCCTGGGGGGGAGTAACAATGAGCAGTTCTTC.

The rearrangement links TRBV11-2 to TRBJ2-1, with D possibly being TRBD1 or TRBD2 (5 bases each). There are 13 residues in the CDR3. The V gene lost 8 bases and the J gene lost 10 bases, with 18 bases spanning the gap. Germline V lookup: CDR1 SGHAT, CDR2 FQNNGV. The CDR3 nucleotides are TGTGCCAGCGCGCACGGGACCTCCTACGAGCAGTTCTTC. Translating it yields CASAHGTSYEQFF.

The genes are TRBV24-1 and TRBJ2-3, with a possible D match to TRBD2 (6 bases). Germline V gene data show CDR1 as KGHDR and CDR2 as SFDVKD. V was clipped by 5 bases and J by 1 base, with 9 bases between them. The CDR3 covers 14 residues. CDR3 DNA: TGTGCCACCAGTGTCGGCGGGGGCACAGATACGCAGTATTTT. Its translation is CATSVGGGTDTQYF.